Reported below is one T cell receptor beta chain. The data derive from a study of cytotoxic CD8 clonotypes in ibrutinib-treated CLL. Only in-frame clones appear in the TCRdb table, and some are missing; sequencing was by immunoSEQ multiplex PCR. The data hold 90,000 to 100,000 clones, with about 78% observed a single time. The CDR3 is 17 amino acids. Germline-derived CDR1 and CDR2 are SGHVS and FNYEAQ. V dropped 4 bases and J dropped 3; count of bases not matched to a gene: 12. The rearrangement links TRBV7-6 to TRBJ2-3, with 8 bases aligning to TRBD2. This receptor was identified in a human donor with chronic lymphocytic leukemia. The sequences come from PBMCs, collected after 12 months of ibrutinib treatment. The CDR3 sequence is CASSSRSPGGGTDTQYF. The CDR3 DNA sequence: TGTGCCAGCAGCTCCCGGTCCCCCGGGGGGGGTACAGATACGCAGTATTTT.